The 21 T cell receptor beta chains in this list originate from one sample, sequenced in a study of T-cell memory formation after mild COVID-19. TCRdb re-analysed the 5' RACE reads in MiXCR, keeping a single row per CDR3 protein. This sample has roughly 150,000 distinct CDR3 sequences, with more than 14% found just once. The source material was PBMCs or a T cell subset sorted from them (not recorded which). Every receptor here comes from an adult woman who had mild COVID-19 (a few samples of this study predate the infection). Cell type and time point are not known.

The rearrangement links TRBV14 to TRBJ1-5; D gene ambiguous. Germline V gene sequence: CDR1 SGHDN, CDR2 FVKESK. Trimming took 0 bases from V and 7 from J, leaving 16 bases between them. The CDR3 consists of 16 residues. CDR3 sequence (DNA): TGTGCCAGCAGCCAAGATTGGATTGGGGAGGGCCAGCCCCAGCATTTT. Protein: CASSQDWIGEGQPQHF.

The CDR3 here is CASRHGTGGDQPQHF. CDR3 in DNA: TGTGCCAGCAGGCACGGGACAGGGGGTGATCAGCCCCAGCATTTT. This rearrangement joins TRBV2 to TRBJ1-5; TRBD1 matches at 11 bases. CDR3 length: 15 amino acids. J gave up 5 bases and V 6 bases, and 6 bases lay outside the gene matches. Per the germline V gene, CDR1 is SNHLY and CDR2 is FYNNEI.

V usage is TRBV28 and J usage is TRBJ2-1; TRBD2 matches 13 bases. Germline CDR1 is MDHEN and CDR2 is SYDVKM. Losses at the gene ends were 2 bases for V and 8 bases for J; bases not matched to a gene: 15. The CDR3 has 19 amino acids. CDR3 coding DNA: TGTGCCAGCAGTTTACCCCTACAATGGACTAGCGGGAGCGGCTATGAGCAGTTCTTC. Translating gives CASSLPLQWTSGSGYEQFF.

This clonotype was detected many times. The gene calls are TRBV29-1 and TRBJ2-3, with 9 bases that match TRBD2. Germline loops: CDR1 SQVTM, CDR2 ANQGSEA. CDR3 length equals 18 residues. V dropped 3 bases and J dropped 2; count of bases not matched to a gene: 15. CDR3: CSVDRLAGQPYPTDTQYF. CDR3 sequence (DNA): TGCAGCGTTGACCGGCTAGCGGGGCAGCCTTATCCCACAGATACGCAGTATTTT.

This clonotype was detected a few times. The CDR3 coding sequence is TGTGCCAGCCACAGCGGGATAGGCTCCTACAATGAGCAGTTCTTC. It translates to CASHSGIGSYNEQFF. V is TRBV7-9 and J is TRBJ2-1; 7 nucleotides line up with TRBD2. V lost 8 bases, J lost 0 bases, and 7 bases stayed unmatched. The CDR3 totals 15 residues. Germline V gene lookup returns CDR1 SEHNR and CDR2 FQNEAQ (reference sequence).

This clonotype was found many times. The V gene is TRBV14, the J gene TRBJ2-7, with 9 bases fitting TRBD2. V gave up 5 bases and J gave up 2 bases; unmatched junction bases: 4. CDR1 and CDR2 (germline): SGHDN, FVKESK. This CDR3 is 14 amino acids long. In DNA form, the CDR3 reads TGTGCCAGCAGCTTAGCGGGAGTTACCTACGAGCAGTACTTC. Translating it yields CASSLAGVTYEQYF.

The V gene is TRBV12-3 or TRBV12-4, the J gene TRBJ2-7; D is possibly TRBD2 (6 bases). Trimming shortened V by 6 bases and J by 0 bases, and 15 bases separated the two germline ends. CDR3 length: 15 residues. The CDR3, as DNA: TGTGCCAGCAGGGGGTCGGCGGGAAGCTCCTACGAGCAGTACTTC. Translation gives CASRGSAGSSYEQYF.

The chain uses TRBV18 and TRBJ2-2; the match to TRBD1 covers 7 bases. The germline gives CDR1 KGHSH, CDR2 LQKENI. The CDR3 totals 18 residues. V gave up 3 bases and J gave up 0 bases; unmatched junction bases: 10. CDR3 amino acids: CASSPETGRVTNTGELFF. CDR3 nucleotides: TGTGCCAGCTCACCGGAGACAGGGCGGGTGACGAACACCGGGGAGCTGTTTTTT.

In DNA, the CDR3 is TGCAGTGCTAGAGATCTGGTCTTTGGAGAGAACACTGAAGCTTTCTTT. Encoded protein: CSARDLVFGENTEAFF. This chain connects TRBV20-1 to TRBJ1-1; D gene ambiguous. The V and J ends lost 0 bases and 1 base respectively, with 15 bases between them. The CDR3 extends over 16 amino acids. CDR1 and CDR2 from the germline V gene are DFQATT and SNEGSKA (reference sequence).

This clonotype was observed a handful of times. The J gene is TRBJ2-3, the V gene TRBV7-3; 7 bases map to TRBD2. The CDR3 has 14 residues. Germline CDR1 reads SGHTA; CDR2 reads FQGTGA. V gave up 4 bases and J gave up 0 bases; unmatched junction bases: 1. This CDR3 reads CASSSGGSTDTQYF. The CDR3 DNA sequence: TGTGCCAGCAGCTCCGGGGGGAGCACAGATACGCAGTATTTT.

The J gene is TRBJ1-1, the V gene TRBV12-3 or TRBV12-4; D gene unclear. The CDR3 sequence is 13 residues long. Trimming cost V 6 bases and J 11 bases, with 19 bases left between them. The CDR3 nucleotides are TGTGCCAGCAGCCCTACTCTAGGAATTTGGGCTTTCTTT. This sequence encodes CASSPTLGIWAFF.

The chain links TRBV7-2 to TRBJ2-3; TRBD2 matches 16 bases. The germline gives CDR1 SGHTA, CDR2 FQGNSA. The CDR3 has 14 amino acids. The V segment lost 5 bases and the J segment 10 bases; nucleotides outside the gene matches: 3. The CDR3 nucleotides read TGTGCCAGCAGCGCCGGGACTAGCGGGAGGGCGCAGTATTTT. Translation gives CASSAGTSGRAQYF.

At least ten counts were recorded for this clonotype. The chain joins TRBV6-5 to TRBJ2-7; weak D call: TRBD1 (5 bases). This CDR3 comprises 12 residues. Per germline, CDR1 MNHEY and CDR2 SVGAGI. Between the trimmed V and J ends, which lost 5 bases and 3 bases, there was a span of 8 bases. The CDR3 protein is CASSPGIYEQYF. CDR3 nucleotides: TGTGCCAGCAGTCCAGGGATCTACGAGCAGTACTTC.

The J gene is TRBJ1-2, the V gene TRBV20-1, with 7 bases aligning to TRBD1. The CDR3 covers 12 residues. Germline values: CDR1 DFQATT, CDR2 SNEGSKA (reference sequence). Trimming cost V 5 bases and J 4 bases; bases outside gene matches: 4. CDR3 DNA sequence: TGCAGTGCTGCGACAGGGACCTATGGCTACACCTTC. Its translation: CSAATGTYGYTF.

This clonotype was counted only a few times. The chain uses TRBV29-1 and TRBJ1-1; tentative D call: TRBD1 (6 bases). This CDR3 is 12 amino acids long. Germline lookup yields CDR1 SQVTM and CDR2 ANQGSEA. V lost 6 bases and J lost 1, with 9 bases in between. CDR3 nucleotide sequence: TGCAGCGTCAAGACAGGGAACACTGAAGCTTTCTTT. This sequence encodes CSVKTGNTEAFF.

This clonotype was detected a few times. The rearrangement joins TRBV2 to TRBJ2-5, with D perhaps TRBD1 or TRBD2 (5 bases each). The germline gives CDR1 SNHLY, CDR2 FYNNEI. Trimming removed 4 bases from V and 2 bases from J, with 14 bases in between. This CDR3 spans 15 amino acids. The CDR3 DNA follows: TGTGCCAGCAGTGTCCTGGGGGTGCGTCAAGAGACCCAGTACTTC. Protein sequence: CASSVLGVRQETQYF.

This clonotype has just a few counts. V gene TRBV12-3 or TRBV12-4 combines with J gene TRBJ1-1; unclear D gene. The CDR3 totals 14 residues. Trimming took off 3 bases at V and 0 bases at J, with 8 bases between the two ends. The CDR3 loop is CASSFRGLNTEAFF. DNA of the CDR3: TGTGCCAGCAGTTTCCGCGGACTGAACACTGAAGCTTTCTTT.

This clonotype was seen a handful of times. The V gene is TRBV11-2, the J gene TRBJ1-1; D not certain. The CDR3 spans 16 residues. Deletions cut 2 bases from V and 10 bases from J, with 23 bases between. CDR1 is SGHAT and CDR2 is FQNNGV in the germline V gene. The CDR3 protein is CASSLTLGQSTLGAFF. CDR3 sequence (DNA): TGTGCCAGCAGCTTAACTTTAGGGCAGAGCACATTAGGAGCTTTCTTT.

The V call is TRBV6-5, the J call TRBJ1-6; TRBD1 agrees at 7 bases. V lost 3 bases and J lost 7; bases outside the gene matches: 3. Germline V lookup: CDR1 MNHEY, CDR2 SVGAGI. This CDR3 is 14 amino acids long. The DNA for the CDR3 is TGTGCCAGCAGTTATGAAGGGGGCAATTCACCCCTCCACTTT. This gives the protein CASSYEGGNSPLHF.

The V and J genes are TRBV5-1 and TRBJ2-3; D is perhaps TRBD1 (6 bases). CDR1 and CDR2 (germline): SGHRS, YFSETQ. V lost 0 bases and J lost 3, with 14 bases in between. The CDR3 spans 16 residues. This chain's CDR3 is CASSLAAGAQTDTQYF. The CDR3 DNA is TGCGCCAGCAGCTTGGCCGCAGGGGCTCAGACAGATACGCAGTATTTT.

The CDR3 nucleotides are TGTGCCAGCAGCCCCGGACAGGGTGTCCCTGAAGCTTTCTTT. It yields the protein CASSPGQGVPEAFF. The chain combines TRBV7-9 with TRBJ1-1, with 8 bases lining up with TRBD1. J lost 6 bases, V lost 5 bases, and 8 bases had no gene match. This CDR3 contains 14 residues. Germline V lookup: CDR1 SEHNR, CDR2 FQNEAQ (reference sequence).